This TCR beta chain was retrieved from a study of OX40 agonist ivuxolimab in advanced cancers. TCRdb keeps only in-frame clones here, not all; method: immunoSEQ multiplex PCR. Among tens of thousands of clones listed, less than 95% were seen once. CDR1 is SGHNT, CDR2 YYREEE, per germline (reference sequence). This CDR3 spans 16 amino acids. V was cut by 0 bases and J by 4 bases, with 16 bases left in between. The source material was CD4+ or CD8+ T cells sorted from blood, sampled in a trial of the OX40 agonist ivuxolimab. The gene calls are TRBV5-4 and TRBJ1-2, with a possible D match to TRBD1 (6 bases). This TCR derives from an adult with an advanced solid tumor such as melanoma, head and neck, liver or kidney cancer. The DNA of the CDR3 is TGTGCCAGCAGCTTGGAAGGTGGCAGGGGAGCCTATGGCTACACCTTC. Its translation is CASSLEGGRGAYGYTF.